The clone carrying this TCR beta chain was detected many times. The antigen is not known. With 4 bases removed from V and 5 bases from J, the gap between germline ends came to 11 bases. The CDR3 runs to 14 residues. Germline CDR1 reads LGHNT; CDR2 reads FRNRAP. This sample is part of a study of T cells in Graves' hyperthyroidism and ophthalmopathy. Regarding the study as a whole: A median roughly 6.6 months before onset, the model predicted ophthalmopathy.

Uncontrolled infection, other autoimmune disease, pregnancy or lactation led to exclusion. The blood sample predates any ophthalmopathy symptoms, coming from first hyperthyroidism diagnosis. The PBMCs were taken from approximately 11 ml of fresh peripheral blood. Template material for amplifying TCR beta CDR3 regions consisted of RNA transcripts. The HTBI primer set was used in a first-round RT-PCR of the TCR CDR3. TCRdb recomputed calls from the multiplex PCR reads with MiXCR, one row per CDR3 protein. The data show under 450,000 distinct CDR3 sequences, 13% seen once. The rearrangement joins TRBV12-5 to TRBJ2-2; no firm D call. This clonotype was sampled from a man in his thirties or forties with Graves' hyperthyroidism that later progressed to Graves' ophthalmopathy. Sequencing used blood. CDR3 residues: CASGSATGTGELFF. CDR3 DNA sequence: TGTGCTAGTGGTTCCGCGACTGGGACCGGGGAGCTGTTTTTT.